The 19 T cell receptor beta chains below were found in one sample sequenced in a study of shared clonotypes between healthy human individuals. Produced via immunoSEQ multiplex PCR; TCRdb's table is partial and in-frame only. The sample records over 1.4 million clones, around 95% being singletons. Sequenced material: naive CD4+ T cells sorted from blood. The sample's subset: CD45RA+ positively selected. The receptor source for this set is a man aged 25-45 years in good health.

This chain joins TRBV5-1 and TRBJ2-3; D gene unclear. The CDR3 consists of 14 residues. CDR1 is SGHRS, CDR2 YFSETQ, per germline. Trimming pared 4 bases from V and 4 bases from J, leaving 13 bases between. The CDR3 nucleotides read TGCGCCAGCAGCCCGCTCGGGCCGGCAGATACGCAGTATTTT. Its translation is CASSPLGPADTQYF.

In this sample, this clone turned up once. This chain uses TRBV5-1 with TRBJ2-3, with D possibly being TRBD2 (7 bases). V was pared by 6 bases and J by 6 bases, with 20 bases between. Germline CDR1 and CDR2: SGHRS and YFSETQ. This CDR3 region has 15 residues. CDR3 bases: TGCGCCAGCAACGTCCTGGGACGGGGGGCGGATACGCAGTATTTT. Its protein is CASNVLGRGADTQYF.

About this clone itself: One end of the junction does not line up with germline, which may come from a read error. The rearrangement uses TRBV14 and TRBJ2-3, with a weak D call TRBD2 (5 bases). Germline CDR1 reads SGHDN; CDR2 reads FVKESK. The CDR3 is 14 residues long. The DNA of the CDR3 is TGTGCCAGCAGAAAGGGTACACAAGCGGACGGCTTGAATTTT. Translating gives CASRKGTQADGLNF. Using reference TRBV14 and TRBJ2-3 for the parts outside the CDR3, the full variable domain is EAGVTQFPSHSVIEKGQTVTLRCDPISGHDNLYWYRRVMGKEIKFLLHFVKESKQDESGMPNNRFLAERTGGTYSTLKVQPAELEDSGVYFCASRKGTQADGLNFGPGTRLTVL.

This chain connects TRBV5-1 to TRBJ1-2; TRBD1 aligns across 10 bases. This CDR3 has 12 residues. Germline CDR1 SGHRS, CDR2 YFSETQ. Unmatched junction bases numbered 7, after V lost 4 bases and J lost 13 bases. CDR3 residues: CASSPGQGSLTF. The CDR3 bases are TGCGCCAGCAGCCCGGGACAGGGGTCCCTCACCTTC.

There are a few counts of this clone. The CDR3 coding sequence is TGCGCCAGCAGCCAGCGGGAGCTGGGCACCGGGGAGCTGTTTTTT. It is translated as CASSQRELGTGELFF. The chain couples TRBV5-1 to TRBJ2-2; the match to TRBD2 covers 8 bases. Unmatched junction bases numbered 6, after V lost 4 bases and J lost 4 bases. Germline CDR1 SGHRS, CDR2 YFSETQ. This CDR3 has 15 amino acids.

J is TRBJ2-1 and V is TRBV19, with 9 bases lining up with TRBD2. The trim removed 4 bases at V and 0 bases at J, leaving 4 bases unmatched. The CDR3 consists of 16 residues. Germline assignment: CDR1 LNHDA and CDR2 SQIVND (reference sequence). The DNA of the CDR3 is TGTGCCAGTAGTAAGGTAGCGGGAGACTCCTACAATGAGCAGTTCTTC. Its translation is CASSKVAGDSYNEQFF.

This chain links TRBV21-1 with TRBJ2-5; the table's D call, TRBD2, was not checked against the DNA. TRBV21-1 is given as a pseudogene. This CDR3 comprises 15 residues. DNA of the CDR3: TGTGCCAGCAGCAACGGGAGGAGGGACCAAGAGACCCAGTACTTC. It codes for CASSNGRRDQETQYF.

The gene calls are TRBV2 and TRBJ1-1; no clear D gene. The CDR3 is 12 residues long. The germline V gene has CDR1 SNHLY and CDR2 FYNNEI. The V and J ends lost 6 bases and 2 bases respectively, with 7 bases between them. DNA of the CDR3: TGTGCCAGCAGGCGGCGAAACACTGAAGCTTTCTTT. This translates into CASRRRNTEAFF.

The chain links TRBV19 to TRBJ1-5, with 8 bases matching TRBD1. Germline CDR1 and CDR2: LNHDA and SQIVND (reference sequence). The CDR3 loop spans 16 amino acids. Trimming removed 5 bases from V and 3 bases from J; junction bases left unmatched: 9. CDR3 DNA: TGTGCCAGTAGTCCAAGGACAGGGCTCCCCAATCAGCCCCAGCATTTT. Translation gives CASSPRTGLPNQPQHF.

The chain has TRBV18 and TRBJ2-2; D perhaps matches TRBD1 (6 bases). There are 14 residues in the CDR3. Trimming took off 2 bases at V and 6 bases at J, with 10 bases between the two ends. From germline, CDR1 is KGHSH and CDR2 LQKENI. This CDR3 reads CASSPTGFPGELFF. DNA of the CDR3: TGTGCCAGCTCACCAACAGGGTTTCCCGGGGAGCTGTTTTTT.

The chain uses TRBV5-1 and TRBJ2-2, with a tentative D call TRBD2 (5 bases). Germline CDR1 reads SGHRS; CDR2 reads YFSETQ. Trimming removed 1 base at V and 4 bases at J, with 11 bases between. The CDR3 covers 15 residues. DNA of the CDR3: TGCGCCAGCAGCTTGAGAAGGGAGACCACCGGGGAGCTGTTTTTT. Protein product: CASSLRRETTGELFF. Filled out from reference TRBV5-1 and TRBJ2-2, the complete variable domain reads KAGVTQTPRYLIKTRGQQVTLSCSPISGHRSVSWYQQTPGQGLQFLFEYFSETQRNKGNFPGRFSGRQFSNSRSEMNVSTLELGDSALYLCASSLRRETTGELFFGEGSRLTVL.

CDR3 DNA sequence: TGTGCCAGCAAGCCCCAGGCAGACTCTAACTATGGCTACACCTTC. The encoded protein is CASKPQADSNYGYTF. The chain links TRBV6-6 to TRBJ1-2; D remains unclear. This CDR3 is 15 amino acids long. Germline loops: CDR1 MNHNY, CDR2 SVGAGI (reference sequence). V shed 7 bases and J shed 0 bases, with 15 bases lying between them.

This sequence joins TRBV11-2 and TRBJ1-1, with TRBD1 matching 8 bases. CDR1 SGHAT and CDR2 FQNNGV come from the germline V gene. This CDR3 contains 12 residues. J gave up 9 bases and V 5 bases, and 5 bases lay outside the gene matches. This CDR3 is CASSLIRGQAFF. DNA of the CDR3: TGTGCCAGCAGCCTCATCAGGGGGCAAGCTTTCTTT.

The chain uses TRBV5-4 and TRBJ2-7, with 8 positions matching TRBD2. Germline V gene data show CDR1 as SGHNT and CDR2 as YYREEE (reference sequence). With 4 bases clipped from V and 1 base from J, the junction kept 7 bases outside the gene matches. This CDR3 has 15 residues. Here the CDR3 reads CASSTGGAESYEQYF. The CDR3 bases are TGTGCCAGCAGCACGGGAGGGGCAGAGTCCTACGAGCAGTACTTC.

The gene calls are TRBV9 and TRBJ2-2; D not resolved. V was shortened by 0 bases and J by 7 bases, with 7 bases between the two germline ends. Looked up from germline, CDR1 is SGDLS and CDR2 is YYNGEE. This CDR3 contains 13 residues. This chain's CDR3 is CASSVGARGELFF. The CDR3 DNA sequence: TGTGCCAGCAGCGTAGGAGCGCGCGGGGAGCTGTTTTTT.

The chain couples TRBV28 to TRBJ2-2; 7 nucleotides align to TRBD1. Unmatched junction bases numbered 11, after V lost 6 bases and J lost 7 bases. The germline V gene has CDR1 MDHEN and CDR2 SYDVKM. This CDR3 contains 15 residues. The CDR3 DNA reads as TGTGCCAGCAGCCCACCGACAGGGTCCAACGGGGAGCTGTTTTTT. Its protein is CASSPPTGSNGELFF.

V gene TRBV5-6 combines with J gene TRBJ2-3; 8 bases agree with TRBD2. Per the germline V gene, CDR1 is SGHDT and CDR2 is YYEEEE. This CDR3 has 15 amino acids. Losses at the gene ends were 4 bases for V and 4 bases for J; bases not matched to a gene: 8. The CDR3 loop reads CASSLPGLEADTQYF. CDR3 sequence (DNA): TGTGCCAGCAGCCTTCCGGGACTAGAGGCAGATACGCAGTATTTT.

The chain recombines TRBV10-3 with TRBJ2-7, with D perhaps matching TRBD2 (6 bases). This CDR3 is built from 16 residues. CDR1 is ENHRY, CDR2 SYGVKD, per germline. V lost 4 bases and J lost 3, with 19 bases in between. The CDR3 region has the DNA TGTGCCATCAGTGGGGCCGGGACTTCGGGGAACTACGAGCAGTACTTC. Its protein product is CAISGAGTSGNYEQYF.

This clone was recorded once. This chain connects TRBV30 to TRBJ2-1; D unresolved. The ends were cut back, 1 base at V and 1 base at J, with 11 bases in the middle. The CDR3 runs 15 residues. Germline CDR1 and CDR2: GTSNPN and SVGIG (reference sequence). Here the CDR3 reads CAWSGDRRSYNEQFF. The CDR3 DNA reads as TGTGCCTGGAGTGGAGACCGAAGATCCTACAATGAGCAGTTCTTC.